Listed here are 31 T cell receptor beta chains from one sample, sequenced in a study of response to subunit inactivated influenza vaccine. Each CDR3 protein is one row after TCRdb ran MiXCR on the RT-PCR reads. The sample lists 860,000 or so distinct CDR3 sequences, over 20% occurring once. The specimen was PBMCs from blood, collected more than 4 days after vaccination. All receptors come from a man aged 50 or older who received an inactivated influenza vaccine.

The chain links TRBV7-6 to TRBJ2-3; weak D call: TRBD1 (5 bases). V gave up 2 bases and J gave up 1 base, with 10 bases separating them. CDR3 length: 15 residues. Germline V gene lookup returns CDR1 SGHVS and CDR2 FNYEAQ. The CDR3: CASSLSGARTDTQYF. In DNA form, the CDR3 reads TGTGCCAGCAGCTTATCTGGGGCGCGCACAGATACGCAGTATTTT.

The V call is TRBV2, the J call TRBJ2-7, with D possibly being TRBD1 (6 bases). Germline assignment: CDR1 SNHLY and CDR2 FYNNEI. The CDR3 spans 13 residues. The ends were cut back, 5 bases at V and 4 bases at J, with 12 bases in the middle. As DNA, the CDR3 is TGTGCCAGCAGTAAGGGGACACCATACGAGCAGTACTTC. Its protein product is CASSKGTPYEQYF.

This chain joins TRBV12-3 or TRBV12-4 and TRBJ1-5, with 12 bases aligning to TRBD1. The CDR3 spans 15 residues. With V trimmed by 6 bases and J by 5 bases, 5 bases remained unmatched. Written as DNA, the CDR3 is TGTGCCAGCAGGCCCGGGACAGGGGGCCATCAGCCCCAGCATTTT. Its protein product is CASRPGTGGHQPQHF.

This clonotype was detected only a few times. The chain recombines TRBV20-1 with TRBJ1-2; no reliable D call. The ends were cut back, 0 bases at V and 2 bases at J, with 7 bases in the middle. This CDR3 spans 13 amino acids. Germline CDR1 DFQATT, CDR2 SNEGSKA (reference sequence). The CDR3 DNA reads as TGCAGTGCTAGAGATCCTGGGAACTATGGCTACACCTTC. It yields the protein CSARDPGNYGYTF.

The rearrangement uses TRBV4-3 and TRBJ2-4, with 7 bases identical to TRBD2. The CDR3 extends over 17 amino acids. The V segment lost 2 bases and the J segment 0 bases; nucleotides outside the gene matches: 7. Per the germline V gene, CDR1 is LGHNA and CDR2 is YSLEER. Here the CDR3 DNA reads TGCGCCAGCAGCCAATCCATCCTAGCGGTAGCCAAAAACATTCAGTACTTC. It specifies CASSQSILAVAKNIQYF.

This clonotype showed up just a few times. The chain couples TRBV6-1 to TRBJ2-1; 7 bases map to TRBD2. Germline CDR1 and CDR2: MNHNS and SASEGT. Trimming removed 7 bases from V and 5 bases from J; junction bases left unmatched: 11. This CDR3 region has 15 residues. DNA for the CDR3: TGTGCCAGCACCCCCGGGGAGGGGTGGAACAATGAGCAGTTCTTC. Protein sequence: CASTPGEGWNNEQFF.

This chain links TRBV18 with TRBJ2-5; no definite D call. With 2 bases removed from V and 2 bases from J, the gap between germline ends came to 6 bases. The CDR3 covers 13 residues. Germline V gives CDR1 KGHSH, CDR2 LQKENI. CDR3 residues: CASSPAFQETQYF. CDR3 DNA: TGTGCCAGCTCACCAGCGTTTCAAGAGACCCAGTACTTC. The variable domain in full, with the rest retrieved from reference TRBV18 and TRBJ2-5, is NAGVMQNPRHLVRRRGQEARLRCSPMKGHSHVYWYRQLPEEGLKFMVYLQKENIIDESGMPKERFSAEFPKEGPSILRIQQVVRGDSAAYFCASSPAFQETQYFGPGTRLLVL.

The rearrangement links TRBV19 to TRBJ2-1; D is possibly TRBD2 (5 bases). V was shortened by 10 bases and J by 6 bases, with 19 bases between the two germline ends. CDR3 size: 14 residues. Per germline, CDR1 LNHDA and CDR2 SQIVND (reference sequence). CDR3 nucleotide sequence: TGTGCCACCCAATTGGGGTCTCGGGGCAATGAGCAGTTCTTC. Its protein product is CATQLGSRGNEQFF. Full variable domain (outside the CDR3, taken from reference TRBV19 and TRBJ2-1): DGGITQSPKYLFRKEGQNVTLSCEQNLNHDAMYWYRQDPGQGLRLIYYSQIVNDFQKGDIAEGYSVSREKKESFPLTVTSAQKNPTAFYLCATQLGSRGNEQFFGPGTRLTVL.

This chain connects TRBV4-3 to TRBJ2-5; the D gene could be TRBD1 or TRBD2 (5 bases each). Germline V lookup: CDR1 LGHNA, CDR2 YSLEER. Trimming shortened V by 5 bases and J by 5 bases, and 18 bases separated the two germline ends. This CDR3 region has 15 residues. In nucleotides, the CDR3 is TGCGCCAGCAGCACTCGATTCCTAGAGGGGGAGACCCAGTACTTC. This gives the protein CASSTRFLEGETQYF.

The CDR3 here is CASSLNLGSNQPQHF. CDR3 DNA sequence: TGTGCCAGCAGTCTTAATCTTGGGTCAAATCAGCCCCAGCATTTT. The chain has TRBV12-3 or TRBV12-4 and TRBJ1-5; D gene uncertain. The CDR3 has 15 residues. V lost 5 bases and J lost 4, with 15 bases in between.

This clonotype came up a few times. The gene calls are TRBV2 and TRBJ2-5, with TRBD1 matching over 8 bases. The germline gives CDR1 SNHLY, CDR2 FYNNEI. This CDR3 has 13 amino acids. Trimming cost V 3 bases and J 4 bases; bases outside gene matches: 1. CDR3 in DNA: TGTGCCAGCAGTGAGGGGACAGGAGAGACCCAGTACTTC. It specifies CASSEGTGETQYF.

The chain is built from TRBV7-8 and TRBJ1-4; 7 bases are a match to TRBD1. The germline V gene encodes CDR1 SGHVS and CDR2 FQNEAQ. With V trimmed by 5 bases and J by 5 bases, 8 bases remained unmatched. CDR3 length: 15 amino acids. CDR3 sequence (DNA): TGTGCCAGCAGCGGCCGGGACAGAGTAAATGAAAAACTGTTTTTT. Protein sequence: CASSGRDRVNEKLFF.

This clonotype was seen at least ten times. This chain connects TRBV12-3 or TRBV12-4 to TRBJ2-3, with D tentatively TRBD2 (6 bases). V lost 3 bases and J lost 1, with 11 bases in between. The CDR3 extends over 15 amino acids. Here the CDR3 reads CASSFRTGGTDTQYF. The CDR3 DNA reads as TGTGCCAGCAGTTTTAGAACGGGGGGCACAGATACGCAGTATTTT.

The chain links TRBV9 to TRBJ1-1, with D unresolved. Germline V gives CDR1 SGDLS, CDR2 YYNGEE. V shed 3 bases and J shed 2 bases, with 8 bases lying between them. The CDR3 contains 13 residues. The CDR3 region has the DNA TGTGCCAGCAGCGCAAGGACCAACACTGAAGCTTTCTTT. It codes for CASSARTNTEAFF.

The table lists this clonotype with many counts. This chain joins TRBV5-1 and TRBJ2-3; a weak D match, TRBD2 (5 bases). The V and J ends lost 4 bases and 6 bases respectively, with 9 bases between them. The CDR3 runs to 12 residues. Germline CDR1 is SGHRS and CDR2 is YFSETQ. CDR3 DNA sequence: TGCGCCAGCAGCCTGAGGAGGGATACGCAGTATTTT. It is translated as CASSLRRDTQYF.

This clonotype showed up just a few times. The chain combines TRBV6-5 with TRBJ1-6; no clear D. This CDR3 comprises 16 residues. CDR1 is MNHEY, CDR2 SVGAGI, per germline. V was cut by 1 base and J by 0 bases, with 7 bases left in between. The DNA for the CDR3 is TGTGCCAGCAGTTACTTTCCGGACTCCTATAATTCACCCCTCCACTTT. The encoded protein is CASSYFPDSYNSPLHF.

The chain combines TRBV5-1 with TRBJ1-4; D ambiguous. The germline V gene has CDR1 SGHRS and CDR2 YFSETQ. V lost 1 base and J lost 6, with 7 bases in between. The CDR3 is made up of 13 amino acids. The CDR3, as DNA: TGCGCCAGCAGCTTGCTCAGCGATGAAAAACTGTTTTTT. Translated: CASSLLSDEKLFF.

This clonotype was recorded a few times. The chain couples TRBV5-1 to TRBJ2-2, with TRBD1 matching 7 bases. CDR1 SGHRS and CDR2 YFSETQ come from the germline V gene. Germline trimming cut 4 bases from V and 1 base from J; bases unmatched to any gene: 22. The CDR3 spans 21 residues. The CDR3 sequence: CASSIGSLGTARALNTGELFF. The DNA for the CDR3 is TGCGCCAGCAGCATTGGAAGTTTGGGGACAGCGCGGGCCTTGAACACCGGGGAGCTGTTTTTT.

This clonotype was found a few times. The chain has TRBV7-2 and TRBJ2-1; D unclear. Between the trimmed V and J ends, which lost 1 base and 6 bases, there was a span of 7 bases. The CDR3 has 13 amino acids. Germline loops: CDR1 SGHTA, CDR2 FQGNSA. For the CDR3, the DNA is TGTGCCAGCAGCTTAGTGTCCAGCAATGAGCAGTTCTTC. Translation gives CASSLVSSNEQFF.

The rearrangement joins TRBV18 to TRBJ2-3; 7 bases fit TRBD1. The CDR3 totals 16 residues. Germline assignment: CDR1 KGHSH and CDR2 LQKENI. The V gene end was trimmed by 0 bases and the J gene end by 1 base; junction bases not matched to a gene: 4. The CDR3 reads CASSPPAGTGTDTQYF. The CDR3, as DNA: TGTGCCAGCTCACCACCGGCAGGGACAGGCACAGATACGCAGTATTTT.

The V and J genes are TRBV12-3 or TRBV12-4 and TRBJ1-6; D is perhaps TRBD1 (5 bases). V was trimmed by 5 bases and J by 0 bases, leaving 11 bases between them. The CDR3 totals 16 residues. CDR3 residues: CASSRRQSSYNSPLHF. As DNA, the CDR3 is TGTGCCAGCAGTCGGAGACAGAGCTCCTATAATTCACCCCTCCACTTT.

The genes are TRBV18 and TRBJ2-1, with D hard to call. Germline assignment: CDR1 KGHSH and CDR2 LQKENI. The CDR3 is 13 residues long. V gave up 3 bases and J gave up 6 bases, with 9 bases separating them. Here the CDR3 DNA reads TGTGCCAGCTCACCCACAGATTTCAATGAGCAGTTCTTC. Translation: CASSPTDFNEQFF. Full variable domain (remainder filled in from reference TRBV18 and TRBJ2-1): NAGVMQNPRHLVRRRGQEARLRCSPMKGHSHVYWYRQLPEEGLKFMVYLQKENIIDESGMPKERFSAEFPKEGPSILRIQQVVRGDSAAYFCASSPTDFNEQFFGPGTRLTVL.

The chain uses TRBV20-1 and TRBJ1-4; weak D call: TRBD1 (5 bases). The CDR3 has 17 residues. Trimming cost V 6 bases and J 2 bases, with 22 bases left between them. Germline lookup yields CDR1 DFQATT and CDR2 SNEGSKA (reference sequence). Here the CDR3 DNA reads TGCAGTGCCTCAACATACCCCAACAGGCGTACTAATGAAAAACTGTTTTTT. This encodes CSASTYPNRRTNEKLFF.

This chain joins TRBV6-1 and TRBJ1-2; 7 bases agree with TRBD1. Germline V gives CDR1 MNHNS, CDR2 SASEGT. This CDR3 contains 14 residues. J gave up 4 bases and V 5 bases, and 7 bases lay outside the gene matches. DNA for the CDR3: TGTGCCAGCAGTAAGATAGGGGGCGGCTATGGCTACACCTTC. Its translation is CASSKIGGGYGYTF.

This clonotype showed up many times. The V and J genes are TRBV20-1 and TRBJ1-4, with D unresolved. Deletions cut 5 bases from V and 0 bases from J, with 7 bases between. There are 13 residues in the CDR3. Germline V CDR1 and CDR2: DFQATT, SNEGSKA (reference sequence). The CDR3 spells CSAWQPTNEKLFF. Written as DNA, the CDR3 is TGCAGTGCTTGGCAGCCAACTAATGAAAAACTGTTTTTT.

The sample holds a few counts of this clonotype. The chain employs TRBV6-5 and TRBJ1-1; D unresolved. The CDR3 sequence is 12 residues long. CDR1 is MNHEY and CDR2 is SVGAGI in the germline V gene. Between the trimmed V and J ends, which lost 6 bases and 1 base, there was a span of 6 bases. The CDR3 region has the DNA TGTGCCAGCAGACTGAGGAACACTGAAGCTTTCTTT. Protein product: CASRLRNTEAFF.

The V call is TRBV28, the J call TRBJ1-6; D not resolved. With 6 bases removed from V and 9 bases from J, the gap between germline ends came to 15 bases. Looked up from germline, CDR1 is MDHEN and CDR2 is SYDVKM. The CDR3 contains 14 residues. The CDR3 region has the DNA TGTGCCAGCAGCCCCGGGCAGCCAGGTTCACCCCTCCACTTT. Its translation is CASSPGQPGSPLHF.

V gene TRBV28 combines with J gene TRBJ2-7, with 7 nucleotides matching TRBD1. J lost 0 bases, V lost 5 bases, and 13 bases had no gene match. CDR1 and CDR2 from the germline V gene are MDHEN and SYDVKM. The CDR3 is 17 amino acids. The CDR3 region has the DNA TGTGCCAGCAGTAAGGACAGGCTTAGGGGTGTCTCCTACGAGCAGTACTTC. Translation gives CASSKDRLRGVSYEQYF. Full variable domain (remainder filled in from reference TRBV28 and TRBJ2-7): DVKVTQSSRYLVKRTGEKVFLECVQDMDHENMFWYRQDPGLGLRLIYFSYDVKMKEKGDIPEGYSVSREKKERFSLILESASTNQTSMYLCASSKDRLRGVSYEQYFGPGTRLTVT.

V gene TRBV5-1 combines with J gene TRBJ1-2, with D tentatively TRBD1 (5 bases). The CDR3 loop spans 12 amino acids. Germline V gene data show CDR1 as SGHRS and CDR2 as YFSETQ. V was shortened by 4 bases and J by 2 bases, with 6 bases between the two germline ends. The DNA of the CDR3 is TGCGCCAGCAGCGGGGGGAACTATGGCTACACCTTC. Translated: CASSGGNYGYTF.

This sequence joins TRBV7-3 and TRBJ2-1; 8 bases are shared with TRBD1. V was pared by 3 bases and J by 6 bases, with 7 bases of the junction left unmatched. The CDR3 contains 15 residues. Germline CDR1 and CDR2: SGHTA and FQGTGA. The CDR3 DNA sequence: TGTGCCAGCAGCTTTCCGGGACAGGAAATCAATGAGCAGTTCTTC. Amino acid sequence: CASSFPGQEINEQFF.

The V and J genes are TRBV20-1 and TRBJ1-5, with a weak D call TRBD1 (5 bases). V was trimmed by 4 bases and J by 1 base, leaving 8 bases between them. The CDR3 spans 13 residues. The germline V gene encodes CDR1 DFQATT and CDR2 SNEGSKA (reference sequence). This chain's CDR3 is CSAKDSSNQPQHF. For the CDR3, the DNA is TGCAGTGCTAAAGACAGCAGCAATCAGCCCCAGCATTTT.